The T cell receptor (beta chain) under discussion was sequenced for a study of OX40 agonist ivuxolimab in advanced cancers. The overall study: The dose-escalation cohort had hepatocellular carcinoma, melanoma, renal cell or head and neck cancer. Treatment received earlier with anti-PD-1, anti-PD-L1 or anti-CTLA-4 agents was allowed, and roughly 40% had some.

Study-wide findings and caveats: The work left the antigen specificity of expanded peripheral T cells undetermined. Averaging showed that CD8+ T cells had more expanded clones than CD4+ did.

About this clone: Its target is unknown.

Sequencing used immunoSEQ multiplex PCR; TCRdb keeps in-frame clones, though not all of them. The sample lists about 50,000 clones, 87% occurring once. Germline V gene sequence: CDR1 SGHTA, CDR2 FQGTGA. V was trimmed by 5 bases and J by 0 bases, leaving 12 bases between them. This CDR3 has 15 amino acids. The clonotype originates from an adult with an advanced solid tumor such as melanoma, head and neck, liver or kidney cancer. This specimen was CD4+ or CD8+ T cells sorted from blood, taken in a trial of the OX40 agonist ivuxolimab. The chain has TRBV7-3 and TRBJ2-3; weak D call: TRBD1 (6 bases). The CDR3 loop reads CASSQAGVSTDTQYF. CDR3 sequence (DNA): TGTGCCAGCAGCCAGGCAGGGGTGAGCACAGATACGCAGTATTTT.